This T cell receptor beta chain was sequenced in a study of PD-1 blockade in classical Hodgkin lymphoma (TCRdb year 2020). General notes on the study: Nivolumab dosing was 3 mg/kg intravenously every 2 weeks, continuing until either disease progression or unacceptable toxicity. To define a peripheral blood immune signature of response to PD-1 blockade in classical Hodgkin lymphoma, the study combined TCR beta sequencing with CyTOF. Study-wide findings and limitations: Patients starting nivolumab less than 1 year after ASCT had lower diversity and were excluded from later analyses to avoid confounding by immune reconstitution. The study was restricted to a single clinical trial cohort, and the causes of repertoire differences, possibly disease activity or prior therapy, were left undefined. Baseline diversity similar to that of newly diagnosed patients was observed in trial patients achieving complete response, whereas significantly lower diversity was observed in partial responders and progressors. Baseline TCR diversity was reported to be lower in newly diagnosed patients than in healthy donors and to be lower still in relapsed/refractory patients. A significant rise by C4D1 was seen in CD4+ but not CD8+ TCR diversity (p=0.0027 vs p=0.16), with the rise being most apparent in complete responders (p=0.02).

Note on this clone: Its antigen remains unidentified. No much larger clone exists at a distance of one base, and base qualities are not known.

Looking up the germline V gene (reference sequence) yields CDR1 SEHNR and CDR2 FQNEAQ. Trimming removed 1 base from V and 5 bases from J; the gene matches leave 5 bases unexplained. Taken from cysteine to phenylalanine, the CDR3 has 16 residues. The CDR3 DNA has 48 bases and is translated from base 1. The time point label corresponds to: cycle 1 day 1 (C1D1), immediately before nivolumab initiation. Every trial patient had relapsed following autologous stem cell transplantation, and prior brentuximab vedotin exposure was what differed among cohorts A, B and C. A Miltenyi CD4+ T cell isolation kit was used for magnetic negative selection to purify CD4+ T cells from thawed PBMCs. The trial cohort included fewer than 60 patients with relapsed/refractory classical Hodgkin lymphoma, and each patient had a best overall response of complete response, partial response or progressive disease. In the multi-cohort phase II CheckMate 205 trial, trial patients received single-agent nivolumab. An independent review committee assessed best overall response by applying the 2007 International Working Group response criteria. PBMCs from the trial were collected at three points: immediately before nivolumab initiation (C1D1), and during therapy at cycle 2 day 1 and cycle 4 day 1. Peripheral blood was collected in 8 mL Vacutainer Cell Preparation Tubes, from which PBMCs were isolated by centrifugation and then cryopreserved. Purified CD4+ and CD8+ fractions were generated only in cases for which an additional PBMC sample was available. Magnetically labelled cells were depleted on LS columns in a quadroMACS separator, and the flow-through was collected as the purified fraction.

The Qiagen DNeasy kit was used to extract genomic DNA from unsorted PBMCs and from the negatively selected CD4+ and CD8+ fractions. TCR beta CDR3 regions were subjected to amplification by immunoSEQ multiplex PCR with primers that anneal to V and J segments. A synthetic immune receptor repertoire was used to minimize amplification bias, and any remaining bias was removed computationally after sequencing. Per the source publication's procedure: Custom Python scripts were used to quantify repertoire diversity as the Shannon entropy index. The unsorted, CD4+ and CD8+ repertoires were each analyzed separately, with the exception of combined analyses, where CD4+ and CD8+ sequences were merged in silico. A clone was considered expanded if an increase in frequency of at least 2-fold after treatment relative to C1D1 was found, and a pseudocount of 0.5 was applied to clones undetected at baseline. Singleton clones were defined as clones with 0 or 1 copy at C1D1, and non-singleton clones were defined as clones with 2 or more copies. Clones expanded in unsorted samples were labelled as CD4+, CD8+ or unknown by matching protein sequences in sorted samples from the same patient. Diversity changes from C1D1 to C4D1 were tested in paired samples using Wilcoxon tests. Not all clones reach the TCRdb copy of this immuneACCESS table, which keeps in-frame sequences only. Checked studies attribute under half of the gap to unresolved V genes and leave the rest unexplained. V and J calls and clone size are those listed in that table; D and trimming were worked out from the DNA. The sample records 10,000 to 15,000 clones, roughly 90% of which are singletons. The leading ten clones occupy more than 0.4% of the sample.

This receptor was obtained from a human donor with classical Hodgkin lymphoma. The chain uses TRBV7-9 and TRBJ2-1; the junction holds 10 bases that match TRBD2. The specimen was CD4+ T cells from blood, collected at baseline. The CDR3 amino acid sequence is: CASSLVSGRWDNEQFF. DNA sequence: TGTGCCAGCAGCTTAGTTAGCGGGAGGTGGGACAATGAGCAGTTCTTC.